Reported below is one T cell receptor (beta chain). The PCR had 60 Vbeta and 13 Jbeta primers. Sequenced by immunoSEQ multiplex PCR; TCRdb stores in-frame clones only, minus some. The table includes about 90,000 clones, approximately 71% detected once. The CDR3 is 16 amino acids. The germline V gene encodes CDR1 KGHSH and CDR2 LQKENI. The V end was cut by 1 base, the J end by 4 bases, with 16 bases between. The data derive from a study of cytomegalovirus exposure and HLA in healthy donors. Sequencing input: PBMCs. The chain carries TRBV18 and TRBJ2-5, with a tentative D call TRBD1 (5 bases). The receptor's source is a woman between 18 and 29 years old in good health and CMV-seropositive. The CDR3 protein is CASSPLFTAGSETQYF. The DNA of the CDR3 is TGTGCCAGCTCACCACTATTCACAGCAGGGTCAGAGACCCAGTACTTC.